Each of the 19 T cell receptor beta chains below was sequenced from the same sample in a study of T-cell reconstitution after alpha-beta-depleted transplantation in children. Preparing the TCRbeta library involved the use of unique molecular identifiers. In TCRdb, the PCR reads were re-called with MiXCR into one record per CDR3 protein. The sample has about 610,000 distinct CDR3 sequences; about 11% are singletons. This material consisted of PBMCs from the stem cell graft donor, taken from the stem cell graft. These TCRs come from a human donor who donated a stem cell graft to a child with acute myeloid leukemia.

The chain carries TRBV20-1 and TRBJ2-7; 8 nucleotides agree with TRBD2. Per germline, CDR1 DFQATT and CDR2 SNEGSKA (reference sequence). Trimming cost V 6 bases and J 0 bases; bases outside gene matches: 4. The length of the CDR3 is 13 residues. CDR3 residues: CSASGGSSYEQYF. As DNA, the CDR3 is TGCAGTGCCTCGGGAGGGAGCTCCTACGAGCAGTACTTC.

The chain carries TRBV29-1 and TRBJ2-7, with 7 nucleotides matching TRBD1. Looked up from germline, CDR1 is SQVTM and CDR2 is ANQGSEA. The J segment lost 5 bases and the V segment lost 4 bases, leaving 2 bases of the junction unmatched. This CDR3 comprises 11 residues. As DNA, the CDR3 is TGCAGCGTTGGGGACAGCGACGAGCAGTACTTC. Its protein product is CSVGDSDEQYF.

This clonotype was seen more than once but under ten times. The chain couples TRBV5-1 to TRBJ1-2, with D hard to call. V lost 4 bases to trimming and J lost 7 bases, with 11 bases between them. The CDR3 is 12 amino acids. The V gene's germline CDR1 is SGHRS and CDR2 YFSETQ. The DNA of the CDR3 is TGCGCCAGCAGCGTAGGAGGGAGTGGCTACACCTTC. Its protein is CASSVGGSGYTF.

This clonotype was picked up many times. CDR3 bases: TGTGCCATCAGAGACACCGGGACAGGGGGCACCGGGGAGCTGTTTTTT. Amino acids: CAIRDTGTGGTGELFF. The chain couples TRBV10-3 to TRBJ2-2; 11 nucleotides line up with TRBD1. V was clipped by 6 bases and J by 4 bases; unmatched bases: 7. The germline CDR1 and CDR2 sequences are ENHRY and SYGVKD. The length of the CDR3 is 16 residues.

The V call is TRBV7-6, the J call TRBJ1-4; D is unclear. Germline V gives CDR1 SGHVS, CDR2 FNYEAQ. V lost 5 bases, J lost 13 bases, and 17 bases lay in between. The CDR3 is 13 amino acids. CDR3 DNA: TGTGCCAGCAGCGACCCCGTATCGTCCCCACTGTTTTTT. It encodes CASSDPVSSPLFF.

The chain uses TRBV7-2 and TRBJ2-1, with D tentatively TRBD1 or TRBD2 (5 bases each). The CDR3 runs 13 residues. The V gene's germline CDR1 is SGHTA and CDR2 FQGNSA. The V end lost 4 bases, the J end lost 7 bases, and 11 bases lay between the germline ends. The DNA for the CDR3 is TGTGCCAGCAGCTCCTCGTGGGGGAATGAGCAGTTCTTC. It is translated as CASSSSWGNEQFF.

This clonotype came up a few times. V usage is TRBV7-2 and J usage is TRBJ2-7; the D gene could be TRBD1 or TRBD2 (5 bases each). Germline loops: CDR1 SGHTA, CDR2 FQGNSA. The CDR3 is 15 amino acids. The germline V and J ends were trimmed by 0 bases and 2 bases, with 11 bases remaining between them. CDR3 nucleotides: TGTGCCAGCAGCTTAGCAAGCCGGGGACCCTACGAGCAGTACTTC. Protein product: CASSLASRGPYEQYF.

V usage is TRBV6-2 or TRBV6-3 and J usage is TRBJ2-5, with D possibly being TRBD2 (5 bases). Trimming left V 4 bases short and J 5 bases short, with 23 bases between. Germline V gene lookup returns CDR1 MNHEY and CDR2 SVGEGT. The CDR3 has 17 amino acids. CDR3 bases: TGTGCCAGCAGTTGGCGGGCCGGGTCAGTCCGGACGGAGACCCAGTACTTC. It encodes CASSWRAGSVRTETQYF.

CDR3 region: CASSVVAQGEQFF. CDR3 DNA sequence: TGTGCCAGCAGCGTAGTGGCCCAGGGTGAGCAGTTCTTC. V gene TRBV9 combines with J gene TRBJ2-1; TRBD1 might be the D (5 bases). This CDR3 has 13 amino acids. Looked up from germline, CDR1 is SGDLS and CDR2 is YYNGEE. V lost 0 bases and J 9 bases, leaving 10 bases between the germline ends.

This clonotype was counted once. The chain carries TRBV5-6 and TRBJ2-6, with a possible D match to TRBD2 (6 bases). Trimming removed 0 bases at V and 4 bases at J, with 23 bases between. The CDR3 length is 20 residues. Germline CDR1 is SGHDT and CDR2 is YYEEEE. The CDR3 here is CASSLDWTEHLASGANVLTF. The CDR3 DNA follows: TGTGCCAGCAGCTTGGACTGGACGGAGCATCTAGCGTCCGGGGCCAACGTCCTGACTTTC. Full variable domain (outside the CDR3, taken from reference TRBV5-6 and TRBJ2-6): DAGVTQSPTHLIKTRGQQVTLRCSPKSGHDTVSWYQQALGQGPQFIFQYYEEEERQRGNFPDRFSGHQFPNYSSELNVNALLLGDSALYLCASSLDWTEHLASGANVLTFGAGSRLTVL.

This clonotype came up many times. This chain joins TRBV12-3 or TRBV12-4 and TRBJ2-1; TRBD2 aligns across 13 bases. There are 15 residues in the CDR3. J gave up 6 bases and V 6 bases, and 5 bases lay outside the gene matches. In nucleotides, the CDR3 is TGTGCCAGCAGCCAGGGACTAGCGGGGAGCAATGAGCAGTTCTTC. Translating it yields CASSQGLAGSNEQFF.

This clonotype was recorded at least ten times. This chain joins TRBV15 and TRBJ2-3; 7 bases line up with TRBD1. Germline-derived CDR1 and CDR2 are LNHNV and YYDKDF (reference sequence). J lost 4 bases, V lost 2 bases, and 9 bases had no gene match. This CDR3 contains 16 residues. CDR3: CATSRPGTVVADTQYF. The CDR3 DNA follows: TGTGCCACCAGCAGACCCGGGACAGTAGTTGCAGATACGCAGTATTTT.

This clonotype was detected only a few times. The rearrangement uses TRBV11-2 and TRBJ2-7, with 15 bases lining up with TRBD2. This CDR3 region has 19 residues. V shed 5 bases, J shed 4 bases, and the junction held 15 bases outside the gene matches. Per germline, CDR1 SGHAT and CDR2 FQNNGV. CDR3 amino acids: CASSPSGLAGGPRPYEQYF. The CDR3 DNA reads TGTGCCAGCAGCCCATCCGGACTAGCGGGAGGGCCTAGACCTTACGAGCAGTACTTC.

V is TRBV30 and J is TRBJ1-1; unclear D gene. The CDR3 is 13 amino acids. Germline-derived CDR1 and CDR2 are GTSNPN and SVGIG (reference sequence). The V gene lost 0 bases and the J gene lost 4 bases, with 9 bases spanning the gap. CDR3 in DNA: TGTGCCTGGAGTGTATATGAGGGCACTGAAGCTTTCTTT. This sequence encodes CAWSVYEGTEAFF. Full variable domain (missing parts from reference TRBV30 and TRBJ1-1): SQTIHQWPATLVQPVGSPLSLECTVEGTSNPNLYWYRQAAGRGLQLLFYSVGIGQISSEVPQNLSASRPQDRQFILSSKKLLLSDSGFYLCAWSVYEGTEAFFGQGTRLTVV.

This clonotype has a count of ten or more. The genes are TRBV7-2 and TRBJ2-7; D is unclear. In germline, CDR1 is SGHTA, CDR2 FQGNSA. V was cut by 6 bases and J by 4 bases, with 16 bases left in between. The CDR3 sequence is 14 residues long. In nucleotides, the CDR3 is TGTGCCAGCAGACTTAGTAGTGGGAAATACGAGCAGTACTTC. Protein: CASRLSSGKYEQYF.

The V and J genes are TRBV20-1 and TRBJ2-7; 11 bases line up with TRBD2. The CDR3 length is 15 residues. J was trimmed by 7 bases and V by 3 bases; bases with no gene match: 11. Germline CDR1 reads DFQATT; CDR2 reads SNEGSKA (reference sequence). In DNA, the CDR3 is TGCAGTGCTAGGGATAGCGGGAGGGCCCGGGGTGAGCAGTACTTC. Translation gives CSARDSGRARGEQYF.

This clonotype came up a few times. The chain carries TRBV5-1 and TRBJ1-1; 8 nucleotides agree with TRBD1. The CDR3 totals 15 residues. Trimming at V came to 0 bases and at J to 0 bases, leaving 1 base not matched to a gene. The V gene's germline CDR1 is SGHRS and CDR2 YFSETQ. The CDR3 sequence is CASSLEDRVNTEAFF. Written as DNA, the CDR3 is TGCGCCAGCAGCTTGGAGGACAGGGTGAACACTGAAGCTTTCTTT.

The sample holds a few counts of this clonotype. The chain joins TRBV15 to TRBJ2-6; a weak D match, TRBD2 (5 bases). This CDR3 has 18 amino acids. Germline loops: CDR1 LNHNV, CDR2 YYDKDF (reference sequence). V was shortened by 1 base and J by 0 bases, with 13 bases between the two germline ends. The CDR3 DNA is TGTGCCACCAGCAGAGCCATCACAACTAGCTCTGGGGCCAACGTCCTGACTTTC. Amino acid sequence: CATSRAITTSSGANVLTF.

This clonotype showed up many times. The chain combines TRBV12-3 or TRBV12-4 with TRBJ2-2; 8 bases match TRBD1. The CDR3 consists of 15 residues. The V segment lost 2 bases and the J segment 7 bases; nucleotides outside the gene matches: 6. The CDR3 reads CASSLKTGVGGELFF. CDR3 bases: TGTGCCAGCAGTTTAAAGACAGGGGTCGGCGGGGAGCTGTTTTTT.